Presented here are 4 T cell receptor beta chains from one specimen sequenced in a study of cytomegalovirus exposure and HLA in healthy donors. The PCR employed 60 Vbeta primers together with 13 Jbeta primers. TCRdb's table, derived via immunoSEQ multiplex PCR, lists solely in-frame clones and lacks some. The sample yields approximately 150,000 clones, 75% seen once. The source material was PBMCs. The receptors stem from a man between 18 and 29 years old in good health and CMV-seropositive.

The J gene is TRBJ2-7, the V gene TRBV11-3, with 8 bases that match TRBD1. CDR3 size: 16 residues. J gave up 0 bases and V 1 base, and 5 bases lay outside the gene matches. Germline V gene data show CDR1 as SGHNT and CDR2 as YENEEA. The CDR3 coding sequence is TGTGCCAGCAGCTTAGGAGGGACAGGACACTCCTACGAGCAGTACTTC. Protein sequence: CASSLGGTGHSYEQYF.

This chain connects TRBV10-2 to TRBJ1-1, with 7 bases matching TRBD1. The V and J ends lost 4 bases and 7 bases, in that order; junction bases with no gene match: 9. CDR1 is WSHSY and CDR2 is SAAADI in the germline V gene. The CDR3 sequence is 14 residues long. The CDR3 reads CASSGGTEKLEAFF. The CDR3 DNA sequence: TGCGCCAGCAGTGGAGGGACAGAAAAACTTGAAGCTTTCTTT.

This clone was found once. The CDR3 protein is CASSLRSSGDYEQYF. DNA for the CDR3: TGTGCCAGCAGCTTACGAAGTTCCGGGGACTACGAGCAGTACTTC. This chain joins TRBV11-2 and TRBJ2-7, with a tentative D call TRBD2 (5 bases). Looked up from germline, CDR1 is SGHAT and CDR2 is FQNNGV. The V end lost 2 bases, the J end lost 3 bases, and 14 bases lay between the germline ends. The CDR3 length is 15 residues.

There are a few counts of this clone. V and J are TRBV2 and TRBJ2-3; 7 positions agree with TRBD2. Trimming cost V 7 bases and J 6 bases; bases outside gene matches: 7. The germline V gene has CDR1 SNHLY and CDR2 FYNNEI. CDR3 size: 13 residues. The CDR3 spells CASTAGVVDTQYF. The CDR3 DNA sequence: TGTGCCAGCACGGCGGGAGTAGTGGATACGCAGTATTTT.